The present TCR beta chain was sequenced within a study of OX40 agonist ivuxolimab in advanced cancers. This clone has just a few counts. Germline V CDR1 and CDR2: LNHDA, SQIVND (reference sequence). V was trimmed by 7 bases and J by 7 bases, leaving 11 bases between them. This CDR3 is 12 amino acids long. This table comes from immunoSEQ multiplex PCR, and its TCRdb copy is limited to in-frame clones, with some not included. The profile covers under 35,000 clones, with around 83% appearing a single time and about a fifth taken by the ten largest. J is TRBJ1-5 and V is TRBV19; no definite D call. The TCR sequence derives from an adult with an advanced solid tumor such as melanoma, head and neck, liver or kidney cancer. This material consisted of CD4+ or CD8+ T cells sorted from blood, taken in a trial of the OX40 agonist ivuxolimab. The CDR3: CASTVRGQPQHF. CDR3 nucleotides: TGTGCCAGTACAGTTCGCGGCCAGCCCCAGCATTTT.